This is a list of T cell receptor beta chains from one sample in a study of blood T cell repertoires in COVID-19. The method was immunoSEQ multiplex PCR; TCRdb's version includes in-frame clones alone and lacks a portion of them. The table includes 150,000 or so clones, 70% to 90% detected once. The sample was peripheral blood. The source is a man aged 60 to 75 with COVID-19, enrolled during active disease. CDR3s include the opening cysteine and the closing phenylalanine or tryptophan. The D gene is left open where the match is weak. Not all rows give a size; the values are once, few, many and, for expanded clones, a class.

cdr3_aa: CASSQSGHPGSGELFF
cdr3_nt: TGCGCCAGCAGCCAATCGGGACACCCGGGATCGGGGGAGCTGTTTTTT
j_call: TRBJ2-2
v_call: TRBV4-1
d_call: NA
clone_size: once

cdr3_aa: CASSYGTSRSDTQYF
cdr3_nt: TGTGCCAGCTCCTACGGGACTAGCAGGTCAGATACGCAGTATTTT
j_call: TRBJ2-3
v_call: TRBV18
d_call: TRBD2
clone_size: NA

cdr3_aa: CASSLGRGDQPQHF
cdr3_nt: TGTGCCAGCAGCTTGGGCAGGGGCGATCAGCCCCAGCATTTT
j_call: TRBJ1-5
v_call: TRBV5-8
d_call: NA
clone_size: NA

cdr3_aa: CATKSERWAGMGQFF
cdr3_nt: TGTGCCACCAAATCGGAGCGTTGGGCGGGCATGGGGCAGTTCTTC
j_call: TRBJ2-1
v_call: TRBV15
d_call: NA
clone_size: NA

cdr3_aa: CASSLGGTGGTEAFF
cdr3_nt: TGTGCCAGCAGCTTAGGTGGGACAGGAGGCACTGAAGCTTTCTTT
j_call: TRBJ1-1
v_call: TRBV11-1
d_call: TRBD1
clone_size: NA

cdr3_aa: CVSSPFVGDDTQYF
cdr3_nt: TGTGTCAGCAGCCCCTTTGTGGGAGATGATACGCAGTATTTT
j_call: TRBJ2-3
v_call: TRBV9
d_call: NA
clone_size: once

cdr3_aa: CASSHPGTALNGYTF
cdr3_nt: TGTGCCAGCAGCCACCCTGGGACAGCTTTAAATGGCTACACCTTC
j_call: TRBJ1-2
v_call: TRBV11-2
d_call: TRBD1
clone_size: NA

cdr3_aa: CASRGDTQYF
cdr3_nt: TGTGCCAGTAGGGGCGATACGCAGTATTTT
j_call: TRBJ2-3
v_call: TRBV19
d_call: NA
clone_size: NA

cdr3_aa: CASSQDPGPIIHYGYTF
cdr3_nt: TGTGCCAGCAGCCAAGATCCAGGGCCAATTATCCACTATGGCTACACCTTC
j_call: TRBJ1-2
v_call: TRBV4-2
d_call: NA
clone_size: NA

cdr3_aa: CASSTLTGNRYEQYF
cdr3_nt: TGTGCCAGCAGCACTCTGACAGGTAATAGGTACGAGCAGTACTTC
j_call: TRBJ2-7
v_call: TRBV6-5
d_call: NA
clone_size: NA

cdr3_aa: CSASSSRVLNQPQHF
cdr3_nt: TGCAGTGCTAGTAGCTCCCGGGTCCTCAATCAGCCCCAGCATTTT
j_call: TRBJ1-5
v_call: TRBV20-1
d_call: NA
clone_size: NA

cdr3_aa: CASSTAGTVNTEAFF
cdr3_nt: TGTGCCAGCAGTACGGCGGGGACAGTGAACACTGAAGCTTTCTTT
j_call: TRBJ1-1
v_call: TRBV6-5
d_call: TRBD1
clone_size: NA

cdr3_aa: CASSSGLAGEGETQYF
cdr3_nt: TGCGCCAGCAGCTCCGGACTAGCGGGGGAGGGGGAGACCCAGTACTTC
j_call: TRBJ2-5
v_call: TRBV5-1
d_call: TRBD2
clone_size: NA

cdr3_aa: CASITQSSYNEQFF
cdr3_nt: TGTGCCAGCATTACACAGAGCTCCTACAATGAGCAGTTCTTC
j_call: TRBJ2-1
v_call: TRBV6-5
d_call: NA
clone_size: NA

cdr3_aa: CASSSGPSGGLDTRDTQYF
cdr3_nt: TGTGCCAGTAGCTCAGGTCCTAGCGGGGGCCTGGATACAAGAGATACGCAGTATTTT
j_call: TRBJ2-3
v_call: TRBV19
d_call: TRBD2
clone_size: NA

cdr3_aa: CASSDAGYGYTF
cdr3_nt: TGTGCCAGCTCTGATGCAGGGTACGGCTACACCTTC
j_call: TRBJ1-2
v_call: TRBV25-1
d_call: NA
clone_size: NA